This T cell receptor beta chain was sequenced for a study of beta chain features in type 1 diabetes. Expressed TCRB transcripts were sequenced after all isolated RNA was converted to cDNA. TCRdb's table, derived via immunoSEQ multiplex PCR, lists solely in-frame clones and lacks some. The data show more than 250,000 clones, just over 20% seen once. Averaging approximately 0.11 L, one heparinised blood draw was given by each donor. Via CD45RO/CCR7/CD25/CD127/CD95/CD27, cells of the CD4+ naive, central memory, regulatory and stem cell-like memory subsets were sorted. Study-wide points: Relative to healthy donors, patients appeared to have naive, central memory and Treg TCRB repertoires that were more similar. Type 1 diabetes patients showed a moderate but significant shortening of TCRB CDR3s in all four CD4+ subsets.

This clone was detected only a few times. No antigen is known for it. This TCR was recovered from a woman aged 40-49 years with type 1 diabetes. The sample taken for sequencing was naive CD4+ T cells from blood.

The CDR3 sequence: CASSFNGGTDTQYF. The CDR3 DNA follows: TGTGCCAGCAGCTTTAACGGGGGCACAGATACGCAGTATTTT. The chain is built from TRBV7-2 and TRBJ2-3; D perhaps matches TRBD2 (5 bases). Germline V CDR1 and CDR2: SGHTA, FQGNSA. This CDR3 is built from 14 residues. Trimming stripped 3 bases from V and 1 base from J, with 8 bases between.